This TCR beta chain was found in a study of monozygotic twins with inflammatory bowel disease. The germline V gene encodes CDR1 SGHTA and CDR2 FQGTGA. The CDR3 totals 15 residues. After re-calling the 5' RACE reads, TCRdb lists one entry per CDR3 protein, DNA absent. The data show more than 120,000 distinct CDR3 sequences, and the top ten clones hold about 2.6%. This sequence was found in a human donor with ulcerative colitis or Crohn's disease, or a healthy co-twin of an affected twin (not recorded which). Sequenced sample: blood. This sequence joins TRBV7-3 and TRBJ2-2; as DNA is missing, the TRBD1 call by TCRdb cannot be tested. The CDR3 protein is CASSLTRGGSGELFF.